This TCR beta chain was sequenced during a study of T-cell memory formation after mild COVID-19. TCRdb used MiXCR to reprocess the 5' RACE reads, holding one entry per CDR3 protein. Among some 210,000 distinct CDR3 sequences, about 10% were seen once, and the ten largest hold approximately 3%. General study results and limits: Clones that got smaller from day 15 to 85 had even CD4/CD8, while clones growing later tipped toward CD4+. Pre-infection memory already had some responding clones, implying cross-reactive memory joined.

Comment on this clonotype: The antigen remains undetermined.

Trimming left V 5 bases short and J 4 bases short, with 10 bases between. The CDR3 length is 13 residues. CDR1 is SGHTA and CDR2 is FQGTGA in the germline V gene. The sequence came from a man younger than 35 who had mild COVID-19 (a few samples of this study predate the infection). Cell type and time point are not known. Sequencing was carried out using PBMCs or a T cell subset sorted from them (not recorded which). The chain recombines TRBV7-3 with TRBJ2-3, with D perhaps TRBD1 (5 bases). CDR3 in DNA: TGTGCCAGCAGCCTTGGGGCTTCAGATACGCAGTATTTT. Translation gives CASSLGASDTQYF.